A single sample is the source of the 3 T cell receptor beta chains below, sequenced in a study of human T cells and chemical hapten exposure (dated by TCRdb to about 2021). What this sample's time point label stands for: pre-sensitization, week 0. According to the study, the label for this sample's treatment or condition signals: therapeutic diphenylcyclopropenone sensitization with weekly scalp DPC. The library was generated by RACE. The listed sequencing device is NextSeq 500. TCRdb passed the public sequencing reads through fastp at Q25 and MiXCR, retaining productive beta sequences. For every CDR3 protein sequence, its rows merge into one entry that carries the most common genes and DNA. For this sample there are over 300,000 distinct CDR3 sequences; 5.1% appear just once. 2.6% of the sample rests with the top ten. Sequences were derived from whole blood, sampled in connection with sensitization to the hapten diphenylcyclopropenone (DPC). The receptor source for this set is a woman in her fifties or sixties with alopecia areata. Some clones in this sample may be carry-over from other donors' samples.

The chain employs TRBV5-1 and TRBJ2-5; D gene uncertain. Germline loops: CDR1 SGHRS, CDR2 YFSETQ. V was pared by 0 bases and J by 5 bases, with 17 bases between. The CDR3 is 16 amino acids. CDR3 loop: CASSLGSIAAAETQYF. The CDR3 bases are TGCGCCAGCAGCTTGGGTTCAATCGCGGCCGCGGAGACCCAGTACTTC.

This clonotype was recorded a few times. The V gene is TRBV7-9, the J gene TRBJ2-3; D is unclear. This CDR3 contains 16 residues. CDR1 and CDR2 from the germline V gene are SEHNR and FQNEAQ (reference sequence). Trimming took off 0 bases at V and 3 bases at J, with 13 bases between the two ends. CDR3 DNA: TGTGCCAGCAGCTTAGCGCGCCTCCGGCGGACAGATACGCAGTATTTT. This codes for CASSLARLRRTDTQYF.

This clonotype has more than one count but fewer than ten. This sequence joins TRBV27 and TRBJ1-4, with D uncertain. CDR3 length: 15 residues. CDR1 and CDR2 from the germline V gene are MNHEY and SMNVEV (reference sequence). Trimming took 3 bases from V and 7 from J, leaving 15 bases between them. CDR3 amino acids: CASSFSLGTLEKLFF. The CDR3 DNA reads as TGTGCCAGCAGTTTTTCTTTGGGCACCCTTGAAAAACTGTTTTTT.